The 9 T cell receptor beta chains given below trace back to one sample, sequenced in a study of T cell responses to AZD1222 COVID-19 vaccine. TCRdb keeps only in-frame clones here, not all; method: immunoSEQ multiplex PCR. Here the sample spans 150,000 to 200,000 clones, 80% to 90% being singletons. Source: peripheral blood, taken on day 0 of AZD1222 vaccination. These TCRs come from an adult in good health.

The CDR3 DNA reads as TGTGCCAGCAGTGATCCGGGACTAGCGGGGGGGGTTGAAGAGACCCAGTACTTC. Protein product: CASSDPGLAGGVEETQYF. The chain is built from TRBV25-1 and TRBJ2-5; TRBD2 matches at 16 bases. This CDR3 is 18 amino acids long. With V trimmed by 3 bases and J by 3 bases, 7 bases remained unmatched. CDR1 is MGHDK and CDR2 is SYGVNS in the germline V gene.

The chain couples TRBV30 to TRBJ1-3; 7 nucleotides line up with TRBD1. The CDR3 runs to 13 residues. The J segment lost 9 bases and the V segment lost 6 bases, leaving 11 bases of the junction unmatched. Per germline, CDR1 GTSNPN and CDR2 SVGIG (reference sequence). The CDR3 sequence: CACNRDSVGTIYF. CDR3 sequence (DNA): TGTGCCTGCAACCGGGACAGTGTCGGCACCATATATTTT.

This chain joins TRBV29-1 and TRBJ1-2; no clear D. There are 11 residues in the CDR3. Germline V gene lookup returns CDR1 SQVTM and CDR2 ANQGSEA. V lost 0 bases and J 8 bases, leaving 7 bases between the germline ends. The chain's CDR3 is CSVEDTSGYTF. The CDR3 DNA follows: TGCAGCGTTGAAGACACGAGCGGCTACACCTTC. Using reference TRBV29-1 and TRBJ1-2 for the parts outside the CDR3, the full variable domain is SAVISQKPSRDICQRGTSLTIQCQVDSQVTMMFWYRQQPGQSLTLIATANQGSEATYESGFVIDKFPISRPNLTFSTLTVSNMSPEDSSIYLCSVEDTSGYTFGSGTRLTVV.

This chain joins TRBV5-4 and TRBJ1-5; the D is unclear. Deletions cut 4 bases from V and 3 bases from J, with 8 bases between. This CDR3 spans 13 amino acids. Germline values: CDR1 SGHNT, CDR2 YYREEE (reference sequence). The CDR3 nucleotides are TGTGCCAGCAGCCGGAGACCCAATCAGCCCCAGCATTTT. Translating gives CASSRRPNQPQHF. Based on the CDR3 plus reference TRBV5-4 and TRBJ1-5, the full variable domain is ETGVTQSPTHLIKTRGQQVTLRCSSQSGHNTVSWYQQALGQGPQFIFQYYREEENGRGNFPPRFSGLQFPNYSSELNVNALELDDSALYLCASSRRPNQPQHFGDGTRLSIL.

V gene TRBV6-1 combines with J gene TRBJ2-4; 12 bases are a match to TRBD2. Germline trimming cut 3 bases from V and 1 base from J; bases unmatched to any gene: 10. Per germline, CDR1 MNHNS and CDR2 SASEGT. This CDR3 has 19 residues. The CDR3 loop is CASSDSLAGGHGAKNIQYF. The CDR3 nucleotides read TGTGCCAGCAGTGACAGCCTAGCGGGGGGGCATGGGGCCAAAAACATTCAGTACTTC.

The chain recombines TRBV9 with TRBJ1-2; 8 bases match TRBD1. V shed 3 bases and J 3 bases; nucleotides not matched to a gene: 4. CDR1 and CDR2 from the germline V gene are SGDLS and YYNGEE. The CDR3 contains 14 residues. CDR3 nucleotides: TGTGCCAGCAGCGGCGACAGGGGCTACTATGGCTACACCTTC. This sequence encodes CASSGDRGYYGYTF.

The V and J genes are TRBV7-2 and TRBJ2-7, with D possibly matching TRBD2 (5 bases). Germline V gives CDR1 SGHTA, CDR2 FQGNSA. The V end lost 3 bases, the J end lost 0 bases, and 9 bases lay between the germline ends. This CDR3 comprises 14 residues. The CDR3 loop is CASSFGDYSYEQYF. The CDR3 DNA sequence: TGTGCCAGCAGCTTCGGCGACTACTCCTACGAGCAGTACTTC. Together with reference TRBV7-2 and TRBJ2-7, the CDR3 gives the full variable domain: GAGVSQSPSNKVTEKGKDVELRCDPISGHTALYWYRQSLGQGLEFLIYFQGNSAPDKSGLPSDRFSAERTGGSVSTLTIQRTQQEDSAVYLCASSFGDYSYEQYFGPGTRLTVT.

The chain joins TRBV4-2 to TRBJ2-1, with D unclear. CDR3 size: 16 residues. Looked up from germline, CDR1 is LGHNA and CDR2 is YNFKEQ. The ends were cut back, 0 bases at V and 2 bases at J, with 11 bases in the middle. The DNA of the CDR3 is TGTGCCAGCAGCCAAGATAAAGGGAACACCTACAATGAGCAGTTCTTC. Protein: CASSQDKGNTYNEQFF.

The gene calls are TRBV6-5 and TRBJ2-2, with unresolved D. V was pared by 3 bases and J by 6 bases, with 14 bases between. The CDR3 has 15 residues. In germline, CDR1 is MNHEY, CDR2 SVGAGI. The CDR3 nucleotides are TGTGCCAGCAGTTATCAGGCTTTGACATCCGGGGAGCTGTTTTTT. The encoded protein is CASSYQALTSGELFF.